This T cell receptor (beta chain) derives from a study of blood T cell repertoires in COVID-19. This table comes from immunoSEQ multiplex PCR, and its TCRdb copy is limited to in-frame clones, with some not included. The sample includes roughly 56,000 clones, 85% of them seen just once. Sequences were obtained from peripheral blood. The origin of this receptor is a human donor in a cohort sampled during active COVID-19.

The CDR3 DNA reads as TGTGCCACCAAGGTACAGGCTAATAATGAAAAACTGTTTTTT. This encodes CATKVQANNEKLFF. This chain connects TRBV2 to TRBJ1-4; tentatively, D is TRBD1 (5 bases). The germline V gene has CDR1 SNHLY and CDR2 FYNNEI. With 10 bases removed from V and 4 bases from J, the gap between germline ends came to 16 bases. CDR3 size: 14 residues.